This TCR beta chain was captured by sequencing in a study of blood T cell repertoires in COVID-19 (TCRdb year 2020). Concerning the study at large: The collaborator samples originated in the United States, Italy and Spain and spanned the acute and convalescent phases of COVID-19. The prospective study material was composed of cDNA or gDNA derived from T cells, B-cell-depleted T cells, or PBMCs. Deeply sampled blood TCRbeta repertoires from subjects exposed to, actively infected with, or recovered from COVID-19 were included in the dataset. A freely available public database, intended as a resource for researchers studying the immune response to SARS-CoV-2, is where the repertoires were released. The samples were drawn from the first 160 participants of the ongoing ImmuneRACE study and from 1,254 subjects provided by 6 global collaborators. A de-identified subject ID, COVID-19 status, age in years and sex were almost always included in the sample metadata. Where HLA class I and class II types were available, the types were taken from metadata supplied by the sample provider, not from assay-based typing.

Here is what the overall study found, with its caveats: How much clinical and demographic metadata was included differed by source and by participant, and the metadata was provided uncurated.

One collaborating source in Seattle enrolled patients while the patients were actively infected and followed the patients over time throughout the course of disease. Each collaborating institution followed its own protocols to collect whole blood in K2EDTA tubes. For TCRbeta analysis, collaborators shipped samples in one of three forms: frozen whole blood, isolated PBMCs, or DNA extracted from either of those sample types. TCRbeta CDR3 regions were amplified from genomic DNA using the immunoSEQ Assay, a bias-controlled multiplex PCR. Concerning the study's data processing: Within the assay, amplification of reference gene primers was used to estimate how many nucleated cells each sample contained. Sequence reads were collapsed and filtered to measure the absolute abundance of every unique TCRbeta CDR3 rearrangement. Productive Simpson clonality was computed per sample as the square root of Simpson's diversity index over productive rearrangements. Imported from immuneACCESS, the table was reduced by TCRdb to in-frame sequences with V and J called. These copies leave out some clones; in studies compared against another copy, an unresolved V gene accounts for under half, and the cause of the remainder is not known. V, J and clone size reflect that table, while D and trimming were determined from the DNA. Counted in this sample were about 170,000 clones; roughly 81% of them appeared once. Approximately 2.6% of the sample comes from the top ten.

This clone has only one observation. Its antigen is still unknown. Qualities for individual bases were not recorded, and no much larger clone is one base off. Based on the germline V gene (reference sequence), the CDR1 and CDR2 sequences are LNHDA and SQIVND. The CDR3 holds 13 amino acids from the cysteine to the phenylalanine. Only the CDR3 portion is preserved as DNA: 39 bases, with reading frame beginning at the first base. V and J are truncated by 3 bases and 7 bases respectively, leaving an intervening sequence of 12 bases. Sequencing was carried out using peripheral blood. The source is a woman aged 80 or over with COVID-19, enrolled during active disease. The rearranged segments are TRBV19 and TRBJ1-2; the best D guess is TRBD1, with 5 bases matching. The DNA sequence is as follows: TGTGCCAGTAGTATGGCCCAGGGCAGTGGCTACACCTTC. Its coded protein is CASSMAQGSGYTF.